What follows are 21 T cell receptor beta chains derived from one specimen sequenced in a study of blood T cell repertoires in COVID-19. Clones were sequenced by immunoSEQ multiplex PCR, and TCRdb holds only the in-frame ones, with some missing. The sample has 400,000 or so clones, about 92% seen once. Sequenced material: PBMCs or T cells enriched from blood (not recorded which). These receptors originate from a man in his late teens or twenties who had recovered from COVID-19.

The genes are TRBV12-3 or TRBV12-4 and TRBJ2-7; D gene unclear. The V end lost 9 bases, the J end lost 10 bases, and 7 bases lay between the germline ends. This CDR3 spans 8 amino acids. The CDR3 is CARAAQYF. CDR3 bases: TGTGCCAGGGCCGCACAGTACTTC.

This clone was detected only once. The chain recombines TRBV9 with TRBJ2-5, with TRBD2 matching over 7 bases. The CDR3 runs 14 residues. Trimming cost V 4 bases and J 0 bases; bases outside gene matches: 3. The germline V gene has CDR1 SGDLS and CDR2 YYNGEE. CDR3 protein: CASSNGTNQETQYF. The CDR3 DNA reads TGTGCCAGCAGCAACGGGACTAACCAAGAGACCCAGTACTTC.

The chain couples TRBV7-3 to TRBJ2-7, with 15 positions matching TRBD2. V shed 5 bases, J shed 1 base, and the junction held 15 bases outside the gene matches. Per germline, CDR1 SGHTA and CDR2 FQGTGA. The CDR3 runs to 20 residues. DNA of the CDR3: TGTGCCAGCAGCCCGGGCTGGACTAGCGGGAGGGCCGCATTTTCCTACGAGCAGTACTTC. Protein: CASSPGWTSGRAAFSYEQYF. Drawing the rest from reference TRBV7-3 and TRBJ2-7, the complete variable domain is GAGVSQTPSNKVTEKGKYVELRCDPISGHTALYWYRQSLGQGPEFLIYFQGTGAADDSGLPNDRFFAVRPEGSVSTLKIQRTERGDSAVYLCASSPGWTSGRAAFSYEQYFGPGTRLTVT.

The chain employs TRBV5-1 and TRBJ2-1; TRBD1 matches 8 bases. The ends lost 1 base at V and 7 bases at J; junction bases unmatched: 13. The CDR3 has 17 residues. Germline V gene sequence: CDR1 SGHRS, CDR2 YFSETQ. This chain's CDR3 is CASSLIQGTGTMNEQFF. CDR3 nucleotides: TGCGCCAGCAGCTTGATCCAAGGGACAGGTACAATGAATGAGCAGTTCTTC.

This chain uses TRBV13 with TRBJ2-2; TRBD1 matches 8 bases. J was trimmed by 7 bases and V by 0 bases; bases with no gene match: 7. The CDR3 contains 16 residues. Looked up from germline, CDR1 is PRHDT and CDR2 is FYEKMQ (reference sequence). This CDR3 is CASSLGVQGAGGELFF. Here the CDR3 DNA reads TGTGCCAGCAGCTTAGGTGTCCAGGGGGCTGGCGGGGAGCTGTTTTTT.

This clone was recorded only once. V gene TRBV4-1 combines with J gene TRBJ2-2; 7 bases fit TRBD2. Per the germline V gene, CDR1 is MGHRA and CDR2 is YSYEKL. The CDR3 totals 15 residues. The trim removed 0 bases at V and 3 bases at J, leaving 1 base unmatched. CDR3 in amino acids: CASSQEAGDTGELFF. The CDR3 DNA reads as TGCGCCAGCAGCCAAGAGGCGGGAGACACCGGGGAGCTGTTTTTT.

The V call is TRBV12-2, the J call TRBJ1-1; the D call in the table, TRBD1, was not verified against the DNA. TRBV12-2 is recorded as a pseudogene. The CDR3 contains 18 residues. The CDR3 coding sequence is TGTGCAAGTCGCCAAGAAGCCGGGACAGGGCTTCTTTCTGCTGAAGCTTTCTTT. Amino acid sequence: CASRQEAGTGLLSAEAFF.

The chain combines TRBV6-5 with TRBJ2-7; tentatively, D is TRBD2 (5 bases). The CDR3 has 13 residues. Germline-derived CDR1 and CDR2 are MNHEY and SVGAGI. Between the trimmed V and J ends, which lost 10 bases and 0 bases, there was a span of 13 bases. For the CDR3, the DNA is TGTGCCACCAAGAGGGCCAGCTCCTACGAGCAGTACTTC. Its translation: CATKRASSYEQYF.

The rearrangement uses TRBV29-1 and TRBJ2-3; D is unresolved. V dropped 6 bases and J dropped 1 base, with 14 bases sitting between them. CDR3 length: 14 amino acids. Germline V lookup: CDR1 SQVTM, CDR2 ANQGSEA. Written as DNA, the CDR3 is TGCAGCGTCGCGACAAGACCGCGCACAGATACGCAGTATTTT. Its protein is CSVATRPRTDTQYF.

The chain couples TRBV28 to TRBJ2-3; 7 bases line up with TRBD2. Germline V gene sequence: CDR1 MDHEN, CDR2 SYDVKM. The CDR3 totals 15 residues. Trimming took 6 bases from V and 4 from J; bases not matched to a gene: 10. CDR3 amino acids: CASRSRAGIADTQYF. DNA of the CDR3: TGTGCCAGCAGATCCCGAGCGGGAATCGCAGATACGCAGTATTTT.

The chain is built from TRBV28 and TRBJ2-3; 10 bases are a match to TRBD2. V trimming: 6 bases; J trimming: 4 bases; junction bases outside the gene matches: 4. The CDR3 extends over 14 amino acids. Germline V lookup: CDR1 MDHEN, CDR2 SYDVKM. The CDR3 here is CASSLLAGSDTQYF. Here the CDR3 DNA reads TGTGCCAGCAGCTTACTAGCGGGGTCAGATACGCAGTATTTT.

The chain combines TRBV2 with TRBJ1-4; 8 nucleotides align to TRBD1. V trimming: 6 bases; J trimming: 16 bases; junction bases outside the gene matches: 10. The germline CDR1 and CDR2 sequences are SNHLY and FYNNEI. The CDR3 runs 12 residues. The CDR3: CASREVRGRPFF. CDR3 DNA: TGTGCCAGCAGGGAGGTCAGGGGGCGGCCGTTTTTT.

CDR3 sequence reads: CASSLGGEITEAFF. The CDR3 bases are TGTGCCAGCAGCTTAGGGGGCGAGATCACTGAAGCTTTCTTT. The chain joins TRBV7-3 to TRBJ1-1; tentative D call: TRBD1 (6 bases). The germline V gene encodes CDR1 SGHTA and CDR2 FQGTGA. The CDR3 totals 14 residues. V was trimmed by 2 bases and J by 4 bases, leaving 11 bases between them.

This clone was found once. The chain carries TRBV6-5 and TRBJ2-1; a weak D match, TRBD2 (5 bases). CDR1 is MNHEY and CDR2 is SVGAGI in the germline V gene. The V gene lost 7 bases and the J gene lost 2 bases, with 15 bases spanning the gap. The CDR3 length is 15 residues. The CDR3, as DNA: TGTGCCAGCAATCCGAGGGAGATGCCCTACAATGAGCAGTTCTTC. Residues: CASNPREMPYNEQFF.

This chain's CDR3 is CASSYGADYNEQFF. In DNA form, the CDR3 reads TGTGCCAGCAGTTATGGGGCAGACTACAATGAGCAGTTCTTC. This chain uses TRBV6-2 or TRBV6-3 with TRBJ2-1, with D possibly matching TRBD1 (5 bases). Trimming left V 3 bases short and J 3 bases short, with 9 bases between. CDR1 is MNHEY, CDR2 SVGEGT, per germline. The CDR3 consists of 14 residues.

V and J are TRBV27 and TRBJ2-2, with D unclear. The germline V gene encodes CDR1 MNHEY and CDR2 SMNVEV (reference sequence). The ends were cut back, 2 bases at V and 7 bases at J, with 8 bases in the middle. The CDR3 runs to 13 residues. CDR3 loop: CASSLEVGGELFF. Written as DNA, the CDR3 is TGTGCCAGCAGTTTAGAGGTGGGCGGGGAGCTGTTTTTT.

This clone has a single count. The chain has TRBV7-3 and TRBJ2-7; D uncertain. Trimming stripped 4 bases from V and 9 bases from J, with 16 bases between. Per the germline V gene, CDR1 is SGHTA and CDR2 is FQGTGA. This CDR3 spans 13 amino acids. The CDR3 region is CASSSHRGQLQYF. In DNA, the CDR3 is TGTGCCAGCAGCTCCCATCGTGGGCAACTGCAGTACTTC.

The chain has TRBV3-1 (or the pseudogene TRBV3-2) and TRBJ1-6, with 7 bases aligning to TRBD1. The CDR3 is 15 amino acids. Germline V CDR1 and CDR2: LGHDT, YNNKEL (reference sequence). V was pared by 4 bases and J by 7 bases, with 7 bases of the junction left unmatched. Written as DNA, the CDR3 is TGTGCCAGCAGCCTCAAAGCACAGGGGAATTCACCCCTCCACTTT. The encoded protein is CASSLKAQGNSPLHF.

CDR3 region: CASSQARGDEQFF. CDR3 DNA sequence: TGCGCCAGCAGCCAAGCTCGGGGGGACGAGCAGTTCTTC. V and J are TRBV4-1 and TRBJ2-1; the match to TRBD2 covers 7 bases. CDR3 length: 13 residues. Germline V gene data show CDR1 as MGHRA and CDR2 as YSYEKL. The V gene end was trimmed by 1 base and the J gene end by 10 bases; junction bases not matched to a gene: 4.

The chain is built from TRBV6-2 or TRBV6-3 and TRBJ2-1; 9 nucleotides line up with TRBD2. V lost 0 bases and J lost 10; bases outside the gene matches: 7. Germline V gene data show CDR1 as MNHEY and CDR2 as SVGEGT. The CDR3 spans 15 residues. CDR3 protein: CASSYSTSGGGEQFF. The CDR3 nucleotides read TGTGCCAGCAGTTACTCGACTAGCGGAGGGGGAGAGCAGTTCTTC.

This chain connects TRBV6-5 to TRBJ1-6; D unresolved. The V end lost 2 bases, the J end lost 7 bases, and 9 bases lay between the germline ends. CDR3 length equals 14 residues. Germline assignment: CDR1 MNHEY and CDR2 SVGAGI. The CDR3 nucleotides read TGTGCCAGCAGTTACCGGACGGGAAATTCACCCCTCCACTTT. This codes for CASSYRTGNSPLHF.